The 25 T cell receptor beta chains presented below share a single source sample, sequenced in a study of cytomegalovirus exposure and HLA in healthy donors. The PCR was carried out with 60 Vbeta primers and 13 Jbeta primers. Method: immunoSEQ multiplex PCR; TCRdb's copy keeps in-frame clones and lacks some. The sample lists hundreds of thousands of clones; about 77% were seen once. Sequencing was performed on PBMCs. Every receptor here comes from a woman aged 25 to 45 in good health and CMV-seronegative.

For this clone: The same CDR3 also results from other DNA sequences found in this sample. The chain combines TRBV10-2 with TRBJ2-1, with 7 bases fitting TRBD2. Germline lookup yields CDR1 WSHSY and CDR2 SAAADI. The ends lost 8 bases at V and 7 bases at J; junction bases unmatched: 8. The CDR3 has 13 residues. CDR3 bases: TGCGCCAGCCGTTGGCTCGGGGGGAATGAGCAGTTCTTC. Protein sequence: CASRWLGGNEQFF.

V and J are TRBV14 and TRBJ2-7, with 7 bases matching TRBD2. The CDR3 totals 16 residues. The junction had 9 bases not matched to a gene; V was cut back by 4 bases and J by 0 bases. Looked up from germline, CDR1 is SGHDN and CDR2 is FVKESK. In DNA form, the CDR3 reads TGTGCCAGCAGCCCTGAGGCTAGCGGATCCTCCTACGAGCAGTACTTC. Translation: CASSPEASGSSYEQYF.

For this clone: The junction does not match germline at one end; this may be a read error. The CDR3 coding sequence is TGTGCTAGCAGCTCCCAGCCGGGAGCGGGCACAGATACGCAGTATTTT. Protein product: CASSSQPGAGTDTQYF. The chain has TRBV7-7 and TRBJ2-3; D is perhaps TRBD2 (6 bases). This CDR3 has 16 amino acids. Germline lookup yields CDR1 SSHAT and CDR2 FNYEAQ (reference sequence). The full variable domain, its missing parts supplied by reference TRBV7-7 and TRBJ2-3, is GAGVSQSPRYKVTKRGQDVTLRCDPISSHATLYWYQQALGQGPEFLTYFNYEAQPDKSGLPSDRFSAERPEGSISTLTIQRTEQRDSAMYRCASSSQPGAGTDTQYFGPGTRLTVL.

The rearrangement uses TRBV5-6 and TRBJ2-3; 7 positions match TRBD1. This CDR3 spans 16 amino acids. In germline, CDR1 is SGHDT, CDR2 YYEEEE. The junction had 9 bases not matched to a gene; V was cut back by 5 bases and J by 0 bases. This chain's CDR3 is CASRPLGGQSTDTQYF. As DNA, the CDR3 is TGTGCCAGCAGACCCCTAGGGGGACAGAGCACAGATACGCAGTATTTT.

The J gene is TRBJ1-4, the V gene TRBV30; D is undetermined. CDR1 is GTSNPN and CDR2 is SVGIG in the germline V gene (reference sequence). V was cut by 2 bases and J by 4 bases, with 8 bases left in between. The CDR3 totals 13 residues. The CDR3 bases are TGTGCCTGGAGTCTGTACGGTAATGAAAAACTGTTTTTT. Translated: CAWSLYGNEKLFF.

In this sample, this clone turned up once. The chain employs TRBV2 and TRBJ2-5; 9 bases are a match to TRBD2. Per germline, CDR1 SNHLY and CDR2 FYNNEI. The V segment lost 6 bases and the J segment 1 base; nucleotides outside the gene matches: 3. This CDR3 has 14 residues. CDR3 in DNA: TGTGCCAGCAGCCTTAGCGGGAGCCAAGAGACCCAGTACTTC. This sequence encodes CASSLSGSQETQYF.

The chain couples TRBV5-8 to TRBJ2-5; unclear D gene. Gene TRBJ2-7 matches the end of the DNA better, so the J call may be wrong. The CDR3 runs to 11 residues. The V gene's germline CDR1 is SGHTS and CDR2 YDEGEE. The CDR3 sequence is CASSARGEQYF. In nucleotides, the CDR3 is TGTGCCAGCAGCGCCCGAGGCGAGCAGTACTTC.

The V and J genes are TRBV5-4 and TRBJ2-5; a weak D match, TRBD2 (6 bases). Deletions cut 4 bases from V and 5 bases from J, with 15 bases between. The CDR3 length is 14 residues. Germline V gene data show CDR1 as SGHNT and CDR2 as YYREEE (reference sequence). CDR3 coding DNA: TGTGCCAGCAGCCCCGAGGGACTTTGGGAGACCCAGTACTTC. Translated: CASSPEGLWETQYF.

The CDR3 DNA is TGTGCCAGCAGCTCCCGACTAGCGAGCTCCTACAATGAGCAGTTCTTC. It yields the protein CASSSRLASSYNEQFF. The chain joins TRBV7-3 to TRBJ2-1; 8 bases agree with TRBD2. The ends lost 4 bases at V and 0 bases at J; junction bases unmatched: 5. Germline-derived CDR1 and CDR2 are SGHTA and FQGTGA. This CDR3 region has 16 residues.

The rearrangement uses TRBV6-5 and TRBJ1-1; D is unclear. The V gene lost 6 bases and the J gene lost 4 bases, with 15 bases spanning the gap. The CDR3 is 14 residues long. Per the germline V gene, CDR1 is MNHEY and CDR2 is SVGAGI. The CDR3 here is CASSQDFGSTEAFF. CDR3 in DNA: TGTGCCAGCAGCCAAGACTTCGGGTCCACTGAAGCTTTCTTT.

The gene calls are TRBV30 and TRBJ1-4; tentative D call: TRBD1 (5 bases). Germline V CDR1 and CDR2: GTSNPN, SVGIG (reference sequence). Trimming cost V 2 bases and J 5 bases, with 12 bases left between them. The CDR3 length is 14 residues. CDR3 nucleotides: TGTGCCTGGAGTCCTGACAGAAGGAATGAAAAACTGTTTTTT. This gives the protein CAWSPDRRNEKLFF. Full variable domain (outside the CDR3, taken from reference TRBV30 and TRBJ1-4): SQTIHQWPATLVQPVGSPLSLECTVEGTSNPNLYWYRQAAGRGLQLLFYSVGIGQISSEVPQNLSASRPQDRQFILSSKKLLLSDSGFYLCAWSPDRRNEKLFFGSGTQLSVL.

This rearrangement joins TRBV7-9 to TRBJ2-3, with TRBD1 matching 8 bases. The germline CDR1 and CDR2 sequences are SEHNR and FQNEAQ (reference sequence). The CDR3 has 14 amino acids. With 4 bases clipped from V and 5 bases from J, the junction kept 5 bases outside the gene matches. The CDR3 DNA reads TGTGCCAGCAGCTCCCCAGGGGGCAAAGATACGCAGTATTTT. This sequence encodes CASSSPGGKDTQYF.

This clone has a handful of counts. J is TRBJ1-5 and V is TRBV30; D gene uncertain. The CDR3 sequence is 14 residues long. Germline V gene lookup returns CDR1 GTSNPN and CDR2 SVGIG (reference sequence). Trimming stripped 1 base from V and 2 bases from J, with 9 bases between. CDR3 DNA: TGTGCCTGGAGTGGCATAGCCGGCAATCAGCCCCAGCATTTT. Protein sequence: CAWSGIAGNQPQHF.

The J gene is TRBJ2-1, the V gene TRBV29-1; TRBD2 might be the D (5 bases). Germline V gene sequence: CDR1 SQVTM, CDR2 ANQGSEA. The CDR3 is made up of 14 amino acids. V gave up 1 base and J gave up 7 bases, with 14 bases separating them. The CDR3 nucleotides are TGCAGCGTTGAAGGAGCGAGGACTCTGAATGAGCAGTTCTTC. Encoded protein: CSVEGARTLNEQFF.

V is TRBV29-1 and J is TRBJ1-1, with D perhaps TRBD1 (6 bases). V was pared by 3 bases and J by 0 bases, with 11 bases between. In germline, CDR1 is SQVTM, CDR2 ANQGSEA. CDR3 length equals 14 residues. In DNA, the CDR3 is TGCAGCGTTGAGGGGCAGGGGTTGAACACTGAAGCTTTCTTT. Translation: CSVEGQGLNTEAFF.

This clone was observed a few times. The V and J genes are TRBV29-1 and TRBJ1-1; TRBD1 matches 7 bases. Germline V gives CDR1 SQVTM, CDR2 ANQGSEA. The CDR3 sequence is 14 residues long. V lost 4 bases and J lost 5; bases outside the gene matches: 10. The DNA of the CDR3 is TGCAGCGTTGGCCGAGACAGGGTCAGTACTGAAGCTTTCTTT. Translated: CSVGRDRVSTEAFF.

The chain combines TRBV10-2 with TRBJ2-6; weak D call: TRBD1 (6 bases). Trimming cost V 3 bases and J 0 bases, with 9 bases left between them. Germline V CDR1 and CDR2: WSHSY, SAAADI. CDR3 length: 16 amino acids. CDR3 sequence (DNA): TGCGCCAGCAGTGACAGGGGAAGCTCTGGGGCCAACGTCCTGACTTTC. Its protein product is CASSDRGSSGANVLTF.

This chain connects TRBV7-9 to TRBJ2-1; TRBD2 agrees at 7 bases. Germline values: CDR1 SEHNR, CDR2 FQNEAQ (reference sequence). The CDR3 has 14 amino acids. V shed 3 bases, J shed 2 bases, and the junction held 1 base outside the gene matches. The CDR3 reads CASSLTSTYNEQFF. Here the CDR3 DNA reads TGTGCCAGCAGCTTGACTAGCACCTACAATGAGCAGTTCTTC. The complete variable domain, with remaining parts taken from reference TRBV7-9 and TRBJ2-1, reads DTGVSQNPRHKITKRGQNVTFRCDPISEHNRLYWYRQTLGQGPEFLTYFQNEAQLEKSRLLSDRFSAERPKGSFSTLEIQRTEQGDSAMYLCASSLTSTYNEQFFGPGTRLTVL.

The gene calls are TRBV2 and TRBJ1-5, with D perhaps TRBD1 (5 bases). Trimming removed 7 bases from V and 0 bases from J, with 10 bases in between. Germline V gene sequence: CDR1 SNHLY, CDR2 FYNNEI. The CDR3 totals 14 residues. The CDR3 DNA reads as TGTGCCAGCAAGACAGAATATAGCAATCAGCCCCAGCATTTT. Protein: CASKTEYSNQPQHF.

A few counts support this clone. J is TRBJ1-5 and V is TRBV4-1; weak D call: TRBD1 (5 bases). In germline, CDR1 is MGHRA, CDR2 YSYEKL. V gave up 0 bases and J gave up 2 bases, with 14 bases separating them. This CDR3 comprises 17 residues. CDR3 protein: CASSQDRAGFGNQPQHF. The CDR3 DNA follows: TGCGCCAGCAGCCAAGATCGGGCAGGGTTTGGCAATCAGCCCCAGCATTTT.

The chain links TRBV27 to TRBJ2-7; a weak D match, TRBD1 (5 bases). V gave up 6 bases and J gave up 6 bases, with 15 bases separating them. This CDR3 is built from 13 residues. CDR1 MNHEY and CDR2 SMNVEV come from the germline V gene (reference sequence). In nucleotides, the CDR3 is TGTGCCAGCAGCCCAGGGCTGAGCCTCGAGCAGTACTTC. Translating it yields CASSPGLSLEQYF.

The chain employs TRBV10-1 and TRBJ2-2; D call uncertain. The CDR3 loop spans 17 amino acids. Germline assignment: CDR1 WNHNN and CDR2 SYGVQD (reference sequence). V lost 5 bases and J lost 4, with 20 bases in between. CDR3 bases: TGCGCCAGCAGTACCCGACTCGACGGTGTTGGCACCGGGGAGCTGTTTTTT. Translated, it gives CASSTRLDGVGTGELFF.

The chain is built from TRBV7-3 and TRBJ2-1; 12 bases are a match to TRBD2. V trimming: 5 bases; J trimming: 10 bases; junction bases outside the gene matches: 9. The CDR3 consists of 15 residues. Germline values: CDR1 SGHTA, CDR2 FQGTGA. The CDR3 region is CASSLGLAGGMEQFF. DNA for the CDR3: TGTGCCAGCAGCCTGGGACTAGCGGGCGGGATGGAGCAGTTCTTC.

The J gene is TRBJ2-2, the V gene TRBV5-4, with 10 bases fitting TRBD1. Germline V gene sequence: CDR1 SGHNT, CDR2 YYREEE (reference sequence). CDR3 length: 15 amino acids. J gave up 6 bases and V 4 bases, and 6 bases lay outside the gene matches. The CDR3 here is CASSRDRGRAGELFF. As DNA, the CDR3 is TGTGCCAGCAGCCGAGACAGGGGGCGGGCCGGGGAGCTGTTTTTT.

As for this clone: Germline and junction disagree at one end, which may indicate a read error. The rearrangement links TRBV10-1 to TRBJ2-1; the match to TRBD2 covers 14 bases. CDR1 is WNHNN and CDR2 is SYGVQD in the germline V gene (reference sequence). The length of the CDR3 is 18 residues. The CDR3 spells CAISETSGRALSYNEQFF. In DNA, the CDR3 is TGCGCCATCAGTGAGACTAGCGGGAGGGCCCTCTCCTACAATGAGCAGTTCTTC.